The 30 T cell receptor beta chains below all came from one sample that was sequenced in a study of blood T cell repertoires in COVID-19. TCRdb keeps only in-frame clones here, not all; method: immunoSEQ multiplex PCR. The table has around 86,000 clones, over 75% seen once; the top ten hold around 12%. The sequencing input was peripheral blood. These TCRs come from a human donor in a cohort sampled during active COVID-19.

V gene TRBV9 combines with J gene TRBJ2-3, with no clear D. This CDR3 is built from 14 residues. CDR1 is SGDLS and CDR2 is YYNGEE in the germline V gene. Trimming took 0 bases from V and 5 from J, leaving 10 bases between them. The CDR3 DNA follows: TGTGCCAGCAGCGTAGGTCCCTCAGGAGATACGCAGTATTTT. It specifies CASSVGPSGDTQYF.

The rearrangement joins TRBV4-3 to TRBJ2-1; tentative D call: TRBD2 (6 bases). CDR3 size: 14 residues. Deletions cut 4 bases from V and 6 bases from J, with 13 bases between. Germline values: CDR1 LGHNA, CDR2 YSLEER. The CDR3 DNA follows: TGCGCCAGCAGCCGGCACCTAGCGACCAATGAGCAGTTCTTC. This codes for CASSRHLATNEQFF.

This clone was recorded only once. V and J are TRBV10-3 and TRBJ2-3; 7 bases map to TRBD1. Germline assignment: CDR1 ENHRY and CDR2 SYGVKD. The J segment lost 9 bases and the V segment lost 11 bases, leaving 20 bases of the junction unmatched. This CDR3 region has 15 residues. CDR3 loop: CASSTGVGDPRTQYF. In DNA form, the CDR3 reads TGTGCCTCCTCAACAGGGGTAGGAGACCCCAGAACGCAGTATTTT.

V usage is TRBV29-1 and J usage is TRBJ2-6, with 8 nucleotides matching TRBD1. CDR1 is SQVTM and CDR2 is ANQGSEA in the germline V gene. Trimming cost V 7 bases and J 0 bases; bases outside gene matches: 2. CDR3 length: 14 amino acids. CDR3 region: CSATGASGANVLTF. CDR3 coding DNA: TGCAGCGCGACAGGGGCCTCTGGGGCCAACGTCCTGACTTTC.

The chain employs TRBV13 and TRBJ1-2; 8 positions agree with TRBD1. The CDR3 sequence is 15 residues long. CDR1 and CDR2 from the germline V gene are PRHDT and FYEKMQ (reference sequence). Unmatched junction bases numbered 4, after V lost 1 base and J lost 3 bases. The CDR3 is CASSLDAGGHYGYTF. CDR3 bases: TGTGCCAGCAGCTTAGACGCAGGGGGCCACTATGGCTACACCTTC.

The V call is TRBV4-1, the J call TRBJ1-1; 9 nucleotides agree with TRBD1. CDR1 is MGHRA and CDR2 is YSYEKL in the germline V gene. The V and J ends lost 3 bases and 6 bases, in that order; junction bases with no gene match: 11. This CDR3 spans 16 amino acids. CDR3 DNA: TGCGCCAGCAGCCATGTTGGGGGGACAGGGATAGCTGAAGCTTTCTTT. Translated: CASSHVGGTGIAEAFF.

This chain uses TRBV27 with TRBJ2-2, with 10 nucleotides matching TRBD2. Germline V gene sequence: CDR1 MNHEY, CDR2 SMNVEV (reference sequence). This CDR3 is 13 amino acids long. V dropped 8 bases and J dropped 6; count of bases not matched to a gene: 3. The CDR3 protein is CASRSGRAGELFF. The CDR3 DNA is TGTGCCAGCCGGAGCGGGAGGGCCGGGGAGCTGTTTTTT.

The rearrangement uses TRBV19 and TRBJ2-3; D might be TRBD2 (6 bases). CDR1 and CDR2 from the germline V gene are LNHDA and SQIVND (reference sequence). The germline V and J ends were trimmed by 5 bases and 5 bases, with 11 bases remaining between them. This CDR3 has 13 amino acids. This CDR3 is CASSAAGIDTQYF. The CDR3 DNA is TGTGCCAGTAGTGCCGCGGGGATAGATACGCAGTATTTT.

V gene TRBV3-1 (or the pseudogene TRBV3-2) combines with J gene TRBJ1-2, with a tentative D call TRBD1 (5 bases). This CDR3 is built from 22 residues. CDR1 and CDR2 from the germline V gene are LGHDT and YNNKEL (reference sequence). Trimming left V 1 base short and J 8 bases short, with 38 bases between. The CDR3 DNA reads TGTGCCAGCAGCCAAGTTGCCACACCATTCACGCGTACAGGTGCGGTTCGCGGAGGCTACACCTTC. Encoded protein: CASSQVATPFTRTGAVRGGYTF.

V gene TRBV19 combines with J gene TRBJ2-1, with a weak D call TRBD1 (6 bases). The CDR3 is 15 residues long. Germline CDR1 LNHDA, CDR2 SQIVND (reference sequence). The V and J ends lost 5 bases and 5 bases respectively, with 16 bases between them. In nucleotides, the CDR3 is TGTGCCAGTAGTGAATACAGGGAATTGGACAATGAGCAGTTCTTC. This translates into CASSEYRELDNEQFF.

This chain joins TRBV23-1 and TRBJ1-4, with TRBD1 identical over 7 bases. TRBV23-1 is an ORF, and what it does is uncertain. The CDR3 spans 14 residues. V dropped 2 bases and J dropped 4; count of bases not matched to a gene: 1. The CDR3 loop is CASSQTGVNEKLFF. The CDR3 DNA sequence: TGCGCCAGCAGTCAAACAGGGGTTAATGAAAAACTGTTTTTT.

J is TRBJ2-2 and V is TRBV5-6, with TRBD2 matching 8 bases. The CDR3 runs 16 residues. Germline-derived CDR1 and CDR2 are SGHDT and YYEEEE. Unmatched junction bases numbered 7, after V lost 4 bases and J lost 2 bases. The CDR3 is CASSASGRSNTGELFF. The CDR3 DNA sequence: TGTGCCAGCAGCGCTAGCGGGCGATCAAACACCGGGGAGCTGTTTTTT. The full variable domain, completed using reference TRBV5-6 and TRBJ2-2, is DAGVTQSPTHLIKTRGQQVTLRCSPKSGHDTVSWYQQALGQGPQFIFQYYEEEERQRGNFPDRFSGHQFPNYSSELNVNALLLGDSALYLCASSASGRSNTGELFFGEGSRLTVL.

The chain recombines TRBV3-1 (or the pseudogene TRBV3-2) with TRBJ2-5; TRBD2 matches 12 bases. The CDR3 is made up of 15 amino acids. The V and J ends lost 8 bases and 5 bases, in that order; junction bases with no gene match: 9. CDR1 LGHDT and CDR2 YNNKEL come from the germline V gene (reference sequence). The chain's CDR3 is CASSGILAGGETQYF. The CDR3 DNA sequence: TGTGCCAGCTCGGGGATCCTAGCGGGAGGGGAGACCCAGTACTTC.

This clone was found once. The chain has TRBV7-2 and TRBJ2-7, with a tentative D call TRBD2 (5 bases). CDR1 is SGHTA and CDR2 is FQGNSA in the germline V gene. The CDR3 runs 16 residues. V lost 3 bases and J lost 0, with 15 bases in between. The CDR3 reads CASSLPPTTSSYEQYF. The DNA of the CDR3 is TGTGCCAGCAGCTTGCCCCCGACTACAAGCTCCTACGAGCAGTACTTC.

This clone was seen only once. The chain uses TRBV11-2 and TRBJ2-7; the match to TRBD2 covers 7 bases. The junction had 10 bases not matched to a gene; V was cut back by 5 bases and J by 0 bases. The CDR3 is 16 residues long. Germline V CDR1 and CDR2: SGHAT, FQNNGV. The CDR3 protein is CASSPRLERDSYEQYF. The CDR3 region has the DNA TGTGCCAGCAGCCCCAGGTTAGAGCGGGACTCCTACGAGCAGTACTTC.

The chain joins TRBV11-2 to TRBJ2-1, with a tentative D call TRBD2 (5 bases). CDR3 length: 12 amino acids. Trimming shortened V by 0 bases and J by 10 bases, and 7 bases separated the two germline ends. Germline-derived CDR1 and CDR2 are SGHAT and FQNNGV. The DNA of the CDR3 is TGTGCCAGCAGCTTAGATCGGAGGGAGCAGTTCTTC. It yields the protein CASSLDRREQFF.

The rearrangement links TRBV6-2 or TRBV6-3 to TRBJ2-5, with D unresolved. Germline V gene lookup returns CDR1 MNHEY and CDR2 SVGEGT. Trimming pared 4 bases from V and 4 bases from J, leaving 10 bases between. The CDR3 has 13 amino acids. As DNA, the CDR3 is TGTGCCAGCAGTTCCGAGGCGCGAGAGACCCAGTACTTC. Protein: CASSSEARETQYF.

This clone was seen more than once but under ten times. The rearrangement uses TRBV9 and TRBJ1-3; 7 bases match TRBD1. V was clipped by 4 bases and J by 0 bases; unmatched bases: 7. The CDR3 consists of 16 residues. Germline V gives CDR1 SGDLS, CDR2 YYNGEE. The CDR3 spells CASSLQGTSSGNTIYF. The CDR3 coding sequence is TGTGCCAGCAGCCTACAGGGGACGAGCTCTGGAAACACCATATATTTT.

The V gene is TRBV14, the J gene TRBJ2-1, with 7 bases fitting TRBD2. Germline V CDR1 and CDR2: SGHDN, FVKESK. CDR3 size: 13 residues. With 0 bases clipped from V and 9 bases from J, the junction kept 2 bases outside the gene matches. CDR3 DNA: TGTGCCAGCAGCCAAGACTGGGGGGGTGAGCAGTTCTTC. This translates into CASSQDWGGEQFF. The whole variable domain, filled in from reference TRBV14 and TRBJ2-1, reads EAGVTQFPSHSVIEKGQTVTLRCDPISGHDNLYWYRRVMGKEIKFLLHFVKESKQDESGMPNNRFLAERTGGTYSTLKVQPAELEDSGVYFCASSQDWGGEQFFGPGTRLTVL.

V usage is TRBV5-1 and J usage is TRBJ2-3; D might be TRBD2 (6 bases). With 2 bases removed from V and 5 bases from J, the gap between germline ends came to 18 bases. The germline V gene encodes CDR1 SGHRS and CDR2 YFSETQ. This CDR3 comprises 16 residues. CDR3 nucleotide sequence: TGCGCCAGCAGCTTCGCGGCGGGGACTCACTTAGATACGCAGTATTTT. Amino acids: CASSFAAGTHLDTQYF.

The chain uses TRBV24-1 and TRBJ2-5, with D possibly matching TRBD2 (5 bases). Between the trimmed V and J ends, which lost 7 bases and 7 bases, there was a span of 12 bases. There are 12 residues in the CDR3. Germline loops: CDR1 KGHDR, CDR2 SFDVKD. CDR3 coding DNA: TGTGCCACCAGAAAGCTTGGAGGGACCCAGTACTTC. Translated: CATRKLGGTQYF.

CDR3: CASSSVDRSISEAFF. Here the CDR3 DNA reads TGTGCCAGCAGCTCAGTGGACAGATCGATTTCAGAAGCTTTCTTT. The chain employs TRBV7-9 and TRBJ1-1; TRBD1 is a possible D gene (6 bases). The CDR3 contains 15 residues. V dropped 4 bases and J dropped 8 bases, with 20 bases sitting between them. In germline, CDR1 is SEHNR, CDR2 FQNEAQ (reference sequence).

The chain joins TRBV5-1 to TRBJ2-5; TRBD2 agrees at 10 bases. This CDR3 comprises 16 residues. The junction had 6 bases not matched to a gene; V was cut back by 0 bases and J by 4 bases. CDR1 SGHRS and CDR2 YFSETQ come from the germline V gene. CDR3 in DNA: TGCGCCAGCAGCTTGGACCTAGCGGGAGCTGGAGAGACCCAGTACTTC. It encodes CASSLDLAGAGETQYF. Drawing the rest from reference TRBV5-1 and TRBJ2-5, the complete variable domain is KAGVTQTPRYLIKTRGQQVTLSCSPISGHRSVSWYQQTPGQGLQFLFEYFSETQRNKGNFPGRFSGRQFSNSRSEMNVSTLELGDSALYLCASSLDLAGAGETQYFGPGTRLLVL.

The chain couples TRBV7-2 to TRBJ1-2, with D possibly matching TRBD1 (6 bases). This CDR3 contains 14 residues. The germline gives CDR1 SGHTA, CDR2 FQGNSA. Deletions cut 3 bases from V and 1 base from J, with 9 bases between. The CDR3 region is CASSFGTNNYGYTF. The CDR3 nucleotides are TGTGCCAGCAGCTTTGGGACAAATAACTATGGCTACACCTTC.

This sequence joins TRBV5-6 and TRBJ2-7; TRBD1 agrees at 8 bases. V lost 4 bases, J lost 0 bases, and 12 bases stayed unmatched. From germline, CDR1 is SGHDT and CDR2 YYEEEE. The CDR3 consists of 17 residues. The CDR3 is CASSPVHRDRTSYEQYF. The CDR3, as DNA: TGTGCCAGCAGCCCCGTACACCGGGACAGGACCTCCTACGAGCAGTACTTC.

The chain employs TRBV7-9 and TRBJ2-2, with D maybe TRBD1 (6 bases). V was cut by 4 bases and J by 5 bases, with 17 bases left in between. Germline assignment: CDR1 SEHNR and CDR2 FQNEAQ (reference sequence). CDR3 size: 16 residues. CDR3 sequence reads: CASSWGPGHKTGELFF. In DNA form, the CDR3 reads TGTGCCAGCAGCTGGGGACCGGGACATAAAACCGGGGAGCTGTTTTTT.

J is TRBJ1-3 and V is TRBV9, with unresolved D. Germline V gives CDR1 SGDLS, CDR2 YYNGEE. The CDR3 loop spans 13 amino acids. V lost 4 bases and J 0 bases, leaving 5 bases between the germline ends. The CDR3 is CASSLSSGNTIYF. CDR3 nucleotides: TGTGCCAGCAGCCTGAGCTCTGGAAACACCATATATTTT.

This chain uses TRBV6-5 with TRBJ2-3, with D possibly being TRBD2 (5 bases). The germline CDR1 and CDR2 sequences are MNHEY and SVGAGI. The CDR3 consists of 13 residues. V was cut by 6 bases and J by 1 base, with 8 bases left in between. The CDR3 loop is CASRLRGTDTQYF. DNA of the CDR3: TGTGCCAGCAGGCTGAGGGGCACAGATACGCAGTATTTT.

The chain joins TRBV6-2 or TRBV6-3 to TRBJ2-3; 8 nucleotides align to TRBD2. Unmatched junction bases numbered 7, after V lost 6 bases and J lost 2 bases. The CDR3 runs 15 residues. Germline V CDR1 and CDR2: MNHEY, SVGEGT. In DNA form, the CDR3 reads TGTGCCAGCAGCCCCGGGGGGGTAGCCACAGATACGCAGTATTTT. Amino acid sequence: CASSPGGVATDTQYF.

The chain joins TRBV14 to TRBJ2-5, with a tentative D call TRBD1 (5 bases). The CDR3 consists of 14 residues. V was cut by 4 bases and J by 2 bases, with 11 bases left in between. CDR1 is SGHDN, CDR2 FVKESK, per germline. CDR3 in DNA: TGTGCCAGCAGCCCCCGACAGCTACAAGAGACCCAGTACTTC. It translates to CASSPRQLQETQYF.